What follows are 23 T cell receptor beta chains derived from one specimen sequenced in a study of T cells in women clearing cervical HPV infection. Sequencing was performed with immunoSEQ multiplex PCR; in TCRdb, only in-frame clones are kept and a portion is missing. This sample's table has 30,000 to 45,000 clones. The sample consisted of blood buffy coat. These receptors originate from a woman aged 18 to 75 with a cervical HPV16 infection that either progressed to CIN3+ or cleared (not recorded which).

As regards this clone: The read terminates 3 residues before the CDR3 end, so the remaining end is supplied by the germline J gene. The chain recombines TRBV29-1 with TRBJ2-5, with D possibly TRBD2 on 6 matching bases. Deletions cut 5 bases from V and 4 bases from J, with 11 bases between. The CDR3 sequence is 12 residues long. Germline V CDR1 and CDR2: SQVTM, ANQGSEA. CDR3: CSVSEGRETQYF. The CDR3 DNA, read in part, is TGCAGCGTTTCGGAGGGGCGAGAGACC.

As for this clone: The observed sequence ends 3 residues before the CDR3 terminus, with the missing tail filled in from the germline J gene. This CDR3 is also generated by other DNA sequences in the sample. The V call is TRBV7-9, the J call TRBJ1-3; D may be TRBD1 (5 bases). Germline lookup yields CDR1 SEHNR and CDR2 FQNEAQ (reference sequence). The CDR3 totals 15 residues. V was pared by 4 bases and J by 2 bases, with 12 bases between. The CDR3 spells CASSSAGGTGNTIYF. The DNA read from the CDR3 is TGTGCCAGCAGCTCCGCCGGGGGGACTGGAAACACC.

A note on this clone: The read is 3 residues too short to cover the CDR3 end, so that end is filled in from the germline J gene. The V and J genes are TRBV20-1 and TRBJ2-7; TRBD2 aligns across 10 bases. CDR3 size: 15 residues. Trimming removed 5 bases from V and 3 bases from J; junction bases left unmatched: 10. Germline CDR1 is DFQATT and CDR2 is SNEGSKA (reference sequence). This CDR3 is CSADKREGLLYEQYF. The CDR3 bases that were read are TGCAGTGCTGATAAGCGGGAGGGACTTCTCTACGAG.

Of note for this clone: The read terminates 3 residues ahead of where the CDR3 ends, so the germline J gene completes it. The rearrangement links TRBV5-1 to TRBJ1-2, with D unclear. V was cut by 0 bases and J by 4 bases, with 7 bases left in between. From germline, CDR1 is SGHRS and CDR2 YFSETQ. The CDR3 spans 13 residues. CDR3 loop: CASSLAPSYGYTF. The part of the CDR3 DNA that was read is TGCGCCAGCAGCTTGGCCCCGTCCTATGGC.

For this clone: The observed sequence ends 3 residues before the CDR3 terminus, with the missing tail filled in from the germline J gene. The chain joins TRBV19 to TRBJ2-5, with D perhaps TRBD1 (6 bases). CDR3 length: 15 amino acids. Germline V lookup: CDR1 LNHDA, CDR2 SQIVND (reference sequence). Trimming pared 5 bases from V and 7 bases from J, leaving 20 bases between. The sequenced part of the CDR3 DNA is TGTGCCAGTAGTCCATCAGGGGCCCTCGCTCCGACC. It is translated as CASSPSGALAPT. In full, the CDR3 reads CASSPSGALAPTQYF.

As to this clone: Read sequence stops 3 residues before the CDR3 end, and the germline J gene provides the missing end. The V call is TRBV7-6, the J call TRBJ2-5; TRBD1 matches at 8 bases. Germline V gene sequence: CDR1 SGHVS, CDR2 FNYEAQ. J lost 4 bases, V lost 5 bases, and 3 bases had no gene match. The CDR3 covers 13 residues. The CDR3 loop is CASSNTGGETQYF. The DNA read from the CDR3 is TGTGCCAGCAGCAACACAGGGGGAGAGACC.

A remark on this clone: The read ends 3 residues before the CDR3 terminus; that terminus is restored from the germline J gene. The chain employs TRBV2 and TRBJ2-3; 12 bases line up with TRBD2. With 7 bases clipped from V and 5 bases from J, the junction kept 7 bases outside the gene matches. The CDR3 is 15 amino acids. CDR1 is SNHLY and CDR2 is FYNNEI in the germline V gene. Partial CDR3 DNA: TGTGCCAGCAATCTAGCGGGGGGGGCCGTAGATACG. Translated, it gives CASNLAGGAVDT. In full, the CDR3 reads CASNLAGGAVDTQYF.

For this clone: The CDR3 goes on 3 residues after the read ends, and that part is filled in from the germline J gene. The chain combines TRBV20-1 with TRBJ2-1; 9 nucleotides agree with TRBD2. CDR3 length: 15 amino acids. Germline loops: CDR1 DFQATT, CDR2 SNEGSKA (reference sequence). Unmatched junction bases numbered 9, after V lost 3 bases and J lost 6 bases. The sequenced CDR3 bases are TGCAGTGCTAGCGGGCGGGGGGGCCGGACCAATGAG. The encoded protein is CSASGRGGRTNE. The whole CDR3 protein is CSASGRGGRTNEQFF.

Remarks on this clone: With the read ending 3 residues before the CDR3 end, the germline J gene is used to fill in that end. The chain joins TRBV20-1 to TRBJ1-2; D remains ambiguous. Trimming stripped 5 bases from V and 6 bases from J, with 16 bases between. CDR3 length: 13 amino acids. Germline CDR1 is DFQATT and CDR2 is SNEGSKA (reference sequence). CDR3 sequence reads: CSAGKTTRDGYTF. The sequenced CDR3 bases are TGCAGTGCTGGAAAGACCACAAGGGATGGC.

Remarks on this clone: Read data end 3 residues before the CDR3 end; the end is taken from the germline J gene. The chain uses TRBV5-1 and TRBJ2-4; D possibly corresponds to TRBD1 (5 bases). The germline gives CDR1 SGHRS, CDR2 YFSETQ. The CDR3 is 14 amino acids. Trimming removed 6 bases from V and 2 bases from J, with 12 bases in between. The CDR3 loop reads CASTLRQPKNIQYF. CDR3 DNA, as far as it was read: TGCGCCAGCACCCTCCGACAGCCCAAAAACATT.

About this clone itself: With the read ending 3 residues before the CDR3 end, the germline J gene is used to fill in that end. This chain links TRBV7-3 with TRBJ2-5, with TRBD1 as a possible D gene (6 bases). The germline V gene has CDR1 SGHTA and CDR2 FQGTGA. The CDR3 is 14 amino acids. The chain's CDR3 is CASSLGHSTDTQYF. CDR3 DNA (partial): TGTGCCAGCAGCCTGGGACACAGCACAGATACC.

Details on this clone: The read finishes 3 residues shy of the CDR3 end, and the germline J gene is used to complete it. The chain couples TRBV6-2 or TRBV6-3 to TRBJ2-2; 9 bases agree with TRBD1. There are 15 residues in the CDR3. Germline-derived CDR1 and CDR2 are MNHEY and SVGEGT. CDR3 protein: CASSGQGSGANVLFF. The CDR3 bases that were read are TGTGCCAGCAGCGGACAGGGGTCTGGGGCCAACGTG.

Remarks on this clone: Read sequence stops 3 residues before the CDR3 end, and the germline J gene provides the missing end. The chain combines TRBV7-3 with TRBJ2-1; a possible D gene is TRBD1 (5 bases). This CDR3 has 16 residues. Trimming shortened V by 0 bases and J by 5 bases, and 14 bases separated the two germline ends. CDR1 and CDR2 (germline): SGHTA, FQGTGA. CDR3 in amino acids: CASSLTPTAPDNEQFF. The sequenced CDR3 bases are TGTGCCAGCAGCTTAACCCCGACAGCCCCGGACAATGAG.

This clone is labeled medium-sized based on frequency. The CDR3 bases that were read are TGTGCCTGGAGTCCCCCGGCCGGGGAG. Its protein product is CAWSPPAGE. The CDR3 in its entirety is CAWSPPAGELFF. The chain has TRBV30 and TRBJ2-2; D is undetermined. The read terminates 3 residues before the CDR3 end, so the remaining end is supplied by the germline J gene. CDR1 and CDR2 (germline): GTSNPN, SVGIG (reference sequence). The CDR3 sequence is 12 residues long. V lost 2 bases, J lost 6 bases, and 7 bases lay in between.

Concerning this clone: The read halts 3 residues ahead of the CDR3 end, with the missing end drawn from the germline J gene. The V and J genes are TRBV19 and TRBJ2-2; 7 positions agree with TRBD1. Looked up from germline, CDR1 is LNHDA and CDR2 is SQIVND (reference sequence). The CDR3 spans 14 residues. Trimming took 9 bases from V and 3 from J; bases not matched to a gene: 7. The CDR3 sequence: CASRWDRDTGELFF. Incomplete CDR3 DNA: TGTGCCAGCCGTTGGGACAGAGACACCGGGGAG.

Notes on this clone: The missing CDR3 end, 3 residues past where the read stops, is filled in from the germline J gene. The rearrangement joins TRBV7-6 to TRBJ2-2; D is unclear. V lost 5 bases and J 1 base, leaving 2 bases between the germline ends. Germline V lookup: CDR1 SGHVS, CDR2 FNYEAQ. This CDR3 contains 12 residues. The covered CDR3 bases are TGTGCCAGCAGCCGGAACACCGGGGAG. Its translation is CASSRNTGE. The complete CDR3 protein is CASSRNTGELFF.

Comment on this clone: The read comes to an end 3 residues before the CDR3 does, leaving the germline J gene to fill in the end. The rearrangement links TRBV7-2 to TRBJ2-2; TRBD1 might be the D (6 bases). The germline CDR1 and CDR2 sequences are SGHTA and FQGNSA. This CDR3 is built from 14 residues. Between the trimmed V and J ends, which lost 3 bases and 7 bases, there was a span of 12 bases. CDR3 protein: CASSFFRQDGELFF. CDR3 DNA, as far as it was read: TGTGCCAGCAGCTTTTTTCGACAGGACGGGGAG.

Details on this clone: The read gets to within 3 residues of the CDR3 end, and the germline J gene fills in the rest. The chain has TRBV24-1 and TRBJ2-1; D gene uncertain. Germline CDR1 reads KGHDR; CDR2 reads SFDVKD. This CDR3 contains 11 residues. Trimming shortened V by 5 bases and J by 7 bases, and 5 bases separated the two germline ends. CDR3 loop: CATSVGNEQFF. CDR3 DNA, as far as it was read: TGTGCCACCAGTGTAGGGAATGAG.

On this clone: The CDR3 is cut off 3 residues early in the read; its end comes from the germline J gene. The chain recombines TRBV5-8 with TRBJ1-4; D might be TRBD1 (6 bases). The V gene's germline CDR1 is SGHTS and CDR2 YDEGEE. The germline V and J ends were trimmed by 4 bases and 8 bases, with 18 bases remaining between them. The length of the CDR3 is 15 residues. The DNA read from the CDR3 is TGTGCCAGCAGCACCCGCCAGGGGATGAGAGAAAAA. Protein sequence: CASSTRQGMREK. The full CDR3 protein is CASSTRQGMREKLFF. The whole variable domain, remainder taken from reference TRBV5-8 and TRBJ1-4, is EAGVTQSPTHLIKTRGQQATLRCSPISGHTSVYWYQQALGLGLQFLLWYDEGEERNRGNFPPRFSGRQFPNYSSELNVNALELEDSALYLCASSTRQGMREKLFFGSGTQLSVL.

Remarks on this clone: The CDR3 end lies 3 residues beyond the end of the read and is filled in from the germline J gene. The chain combines TRBV30 with TRBJ2-3; D tentatively fits TRBD1 or TRBD2 (6 bases each). Germline V gives CDR1 GTSNPN, CDR2 SVGIG (reference sequence). The CDR3 length is 16 residues. The sequenced CDR3 bases are TGTGCCTGGAGTGTTGGAGGGTATGGGGGCAATCAGCCG. Its translation is CAWSVGGYGGNQP. The full CDR3 is CAWSVGGYGGNQPQYF.

On this clone itself: The read ends 3 residues early relative to the CDR3; the germline J gene fills the gap. The chain carries TRBV6-1 and TRBJ2-7, with D tentatively TRBD1 (6 bases). Germline-derived CDR1 and CDR2 are MNHNS and SASEGT. The length of the CDR3 is 15 residues. The V gene lost 0 bases and the J gene lost 0 bases, with 9 bases spanning the gap. CDR3 DNA (partial): TGTGCCAGCAGTGAAGCGCAGGACAGCTCCTACGAG. This gives the protein CASSEAQDSSYE. In full, the CDR3 reads CASSEAQDSSYEQYF.

Details on this clone: Coverage ceases 3 residues before the CDR3 finishes, and the germline J gene fills in the end. The chain combines TRBV7-6 with TRBJ1-1; 8 positions match TRBD1. V shed 2 bases and J 3 bases; nucleotides not matched to a gene: 5. The CDR3 has 15 residues. Germline CDR1 reads SGHVS; CDR2 reads FNYEAQ. The CDR3 region is CASSLLAQGDTEAFF. The sequenced CDR3 bases are TGTGCCAGCAGCTTATTGGCACAGGGGGACACTGAA.

On this clone: The observed sequence ends 3 residues before the CDR3 terminus, with the missing tail filled in from the germline J gene. The V and J genes are TRBV11-2 and TRBJ2-7, with 9 bases matching TRBD2. There are 14 residues in the CDR3. Germline V CDR1 and CDR2: SGHAT, FQNNGV. V lost 5 bases, J lost 2 bases, and 4 bases stayed unmatched. The sequenced part of the CDR3 DNA is TGTGCCAGCAGCGCCACTAGCGGGCCCTACGAG. Its translation: CASSATSGPYE. The whole CDR3 protein reads CASSATSGPYEQYF.